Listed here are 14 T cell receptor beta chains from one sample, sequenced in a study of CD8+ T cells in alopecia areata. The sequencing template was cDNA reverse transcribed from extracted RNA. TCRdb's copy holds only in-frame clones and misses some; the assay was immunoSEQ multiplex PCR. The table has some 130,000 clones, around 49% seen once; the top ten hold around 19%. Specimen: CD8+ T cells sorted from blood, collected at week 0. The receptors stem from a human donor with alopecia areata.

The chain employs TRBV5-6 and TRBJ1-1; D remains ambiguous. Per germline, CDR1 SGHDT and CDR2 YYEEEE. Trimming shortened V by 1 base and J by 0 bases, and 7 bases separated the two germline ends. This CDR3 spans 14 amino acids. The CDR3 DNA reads TGTGCCAGCAGCTTGCGTCAGGTGAACACTGAAGCTTTCTTT. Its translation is CASSLRQVNTEAFF. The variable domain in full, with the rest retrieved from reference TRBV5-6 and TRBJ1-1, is DAGVTQSPTHLIKTRGQQVTLRCSPKSGHDTVSWYQQALGQGPQFIFQYYEEEERQRGNFPDRFSGHQFPNYSSELNVNALLLGDSALYLCASSLRQVNTEAFFGQGTRLTVV.

The CDR3 nucleotides read TGTGCCAGCAGTTATACTTGGAGTGAGCAGTTCTTC. Translating gives CASSYTWSEQFF. The chain has TRBV5-4 and TRBJ2-1, with D hard to call. CDR1 is SGHNT and CDR2 is YYREEE in the germline V gene (reference sequence). The V end was cut by 5 bases, the J end by 9 bases, with 12 bases between. This CDR3 spans 12 amino acids.

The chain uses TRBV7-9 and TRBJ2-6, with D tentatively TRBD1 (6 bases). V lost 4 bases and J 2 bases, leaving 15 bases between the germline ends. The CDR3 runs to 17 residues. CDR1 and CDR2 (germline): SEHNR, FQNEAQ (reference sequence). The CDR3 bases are TGTGCCAGCAGCTCCCCGGACAGCTTGGCTGGGGCCAACGTCCTGACTTTC. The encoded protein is CASSSPDSLAGANVLTF.

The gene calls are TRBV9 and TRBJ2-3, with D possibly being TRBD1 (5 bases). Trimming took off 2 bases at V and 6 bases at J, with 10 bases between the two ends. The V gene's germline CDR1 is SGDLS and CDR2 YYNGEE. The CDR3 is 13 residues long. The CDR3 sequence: CASSVSQGDTQYF. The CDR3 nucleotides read TGTGCCAGCAGCGTGTCGCAGGGTGATACGCAGTATTTT. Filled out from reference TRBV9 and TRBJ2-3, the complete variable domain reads DSGVTQTPKHLITATGQRVTLRCSPRSGDLSVYWYQQSLDQGLQFLIQYYNGEERAKGNILERFSAQQFPDLHSELNLSSLELGDSALYFCASSVSQGDTQYFGPGTRLTVL.

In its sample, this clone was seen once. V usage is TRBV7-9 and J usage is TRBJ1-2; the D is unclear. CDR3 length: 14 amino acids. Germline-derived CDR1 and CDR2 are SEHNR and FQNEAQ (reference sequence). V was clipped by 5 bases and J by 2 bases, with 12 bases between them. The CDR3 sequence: CASSPPRQNYGYTF. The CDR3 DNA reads TGTGCCAGCAGCCCTCCGCGGCAGAACTATGGCTACACCTTC.

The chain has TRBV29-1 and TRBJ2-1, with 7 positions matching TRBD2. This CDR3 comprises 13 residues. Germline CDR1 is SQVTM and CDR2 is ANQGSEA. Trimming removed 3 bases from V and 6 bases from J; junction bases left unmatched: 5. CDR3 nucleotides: TGCAGCGTTGATGGGCGGGGGATCAATGAGCAGTTCTTC. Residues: CSVDGRGINEQFF.

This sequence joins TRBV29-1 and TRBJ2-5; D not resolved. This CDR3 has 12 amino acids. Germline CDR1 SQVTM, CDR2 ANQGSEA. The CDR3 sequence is CTYVGGEETQYF. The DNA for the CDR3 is TGCACCTACGTGGGCGGAGAAGAGACCCAGTACTTC.

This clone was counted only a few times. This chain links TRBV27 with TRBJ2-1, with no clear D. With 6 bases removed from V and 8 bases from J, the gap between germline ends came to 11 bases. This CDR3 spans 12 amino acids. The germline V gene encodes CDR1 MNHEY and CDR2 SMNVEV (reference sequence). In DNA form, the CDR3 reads TGTGCCAGCAGGCTAGGCCATCATGAGCAGTTCTTC. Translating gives CASRLGHHEQFF.

CDR3 nucleotides: TGTGCCAGCACCGCAGGCGGTCTAACCGCGCAGTATTTT. Residues: CASTAGGLTAQYF. V is TRBV27 and J is TRBJ2-3; the D is unclear. CDR3 length: 13 residues. CDR1 is MNHEY and CDR2 is SMNVEV in the germline V gene (reference sequence). Trimming left V 7 bases short and J 10 bases short, with 18 bases between.

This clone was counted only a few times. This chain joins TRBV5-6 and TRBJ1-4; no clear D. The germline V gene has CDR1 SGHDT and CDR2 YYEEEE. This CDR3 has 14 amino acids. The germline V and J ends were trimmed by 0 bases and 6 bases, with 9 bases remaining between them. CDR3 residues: CASSLDETDEKLFF. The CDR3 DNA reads TGTGCCAGCAGCTTGGATGAAACCGATGAAAAACTGTTTTTT.

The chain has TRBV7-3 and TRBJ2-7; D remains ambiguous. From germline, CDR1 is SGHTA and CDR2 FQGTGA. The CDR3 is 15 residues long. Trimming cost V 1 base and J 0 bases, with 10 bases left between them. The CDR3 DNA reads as TGTGCCAGCAGCTTAATGGTGGGCCCCTCCTACGAGCAGTACTTC. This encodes CASSLMVGPSYEQYF.

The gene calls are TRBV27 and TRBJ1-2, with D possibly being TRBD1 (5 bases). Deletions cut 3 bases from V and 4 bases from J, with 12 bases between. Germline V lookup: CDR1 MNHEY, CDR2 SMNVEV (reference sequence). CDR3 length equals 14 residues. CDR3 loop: CASSFRGEIYGYTF. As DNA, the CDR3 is TGTGCCAGCAGTTTCAGAGGGGAGATCTATGGCTACACCTTC.

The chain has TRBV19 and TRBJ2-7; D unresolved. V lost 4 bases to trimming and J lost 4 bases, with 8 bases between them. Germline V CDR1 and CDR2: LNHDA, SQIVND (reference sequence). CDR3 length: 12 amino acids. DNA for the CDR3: TGTGCCAGTAGTAATACAGTGTACGAGCAGTACTTC. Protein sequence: CASSNTVYEQYF.

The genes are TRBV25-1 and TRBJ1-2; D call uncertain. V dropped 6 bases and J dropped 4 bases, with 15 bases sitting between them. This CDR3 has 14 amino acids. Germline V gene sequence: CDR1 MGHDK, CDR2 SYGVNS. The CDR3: CASRAPGATYGYTF. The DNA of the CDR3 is TGTGCCAGCAGAGCCCCGGGTGCTACCTATGGCTACACCTTC.